The present TCR beta chain was sequenced within a study of cytomegalovirus exposure and HLA in healthy donors. Overall study results and limits: Cytomegalovirus-associated status was assigned to about 150 TCR beta chains. Rarity marked most TCR sequences, yet some public TCRs occurred in many donors. Confirmation was obtained in vitro that a few CMV-associated chains are specific for CMV antigens.

The assay was immunoSEQ multiplex PCR, and TCRdb's table has in-frame clones only and misses some. The table shows about 150,000 clones, with about 86% occurring only once. Notes on this clone: The antigen is unknown.

V gave up 2 bases and J gave up 3 bases; unmatched junction bases: 6. The germline V gene has CDR1 MDHEN and CDR2 SYDVKM. The CDR3 runs to 16 residues. The V and J genes are TRBV28 and TRBJ1-4; 7 bases are shared with TRBD1. This TCR was sampled from a human donor in good health. The sequenced sample was PBMCs. The CDR3 sequence: CASSLGGGVSNEKLFF. In DNA form, the CDR3 reads TGTGCCAGCAGTTTAGGAGGGGGCGTGTCTAATGAAAAACTGTTTTTT. The entire variable domain, with the rest obtained from reference TRBV28 and TRBJ1-4, is as follows: DVKVTQSSRYLVKRTGEKVFLECVQDMDHENMFWYRQDPGLGLRLIYFSYDVKMKEKGDIPEGYSVSREKKERFSLILESASTNQTSMYLCASSLGGGVSNEKLFFGSGTQLSVL.